This T cell receptor beta chain stems from a study of OX40 agonist ivuxolimab in advanced cancers. Across the whole study: Patients were dosed intravenously with ivuxolimab at 0.01 to 10 mg/kg every 2 weeks.

Notes on the study in general: In the expanded peripheral T cells, antigen specificity was never determined.

The V and J ends lost 7 bases and 5 bases respectively, with 15 bases between them. The germline gives CDR1 SNHLY, CDR2 FYNNEI. The CDR3 runs 14 residues. Repertoires were generated with immunoSEQ multiplex PCR, while TCRdb's copy carries only in-frame clones and drops some. The repertoire consists of 65,000 to 95,000 clones, with about nine tenths occurring once and the leading ten covering over 0.15%. As concerns this clone: Its antigen is unidentified.

This chain links TRBV2 with TRBJ2-1; no definite D call. The receptor was derived from an adult with an advanced solid tumor such as melanoma, head and neck, liver or kidney cancer. Sequencing was performed on CD4+ or CD8+ T cells sorted from blood, taken in a trial of the OX40 agonist ivuxolimab. CDR3 DNA: TGTGCCAGCAAGAATGGTAGGGATCACAATGAGCAGTTCTTC. Amino acid sequence: CASKNGRDHNEQFF.